The clone carrying this TCR beta chain appeared a few times. The data were taken from a study of blood T cell repertoires in COVID-19. Study-wide background: Both acute and convalescent COVID-19 samples were obtained from the United States, Italy and Spain. T cells, B-cell-depleted T cells, or PBMCs provided the cDNA or gDNA that served as material.

V lost 6 bases and J lost 0; bases outside the gene matches: 6. The CDR3 has 17 amino acids. Germline CDR1 SGHNT, CDR2 YYREEE (reference sequence). As processed by the authors: For nucleated cells, counts were estimated from reference gene primer amplification. Some clones are missing from TCRdb's copy, which holds only in-frame ones; the method was immunoSEQ multiplex PCR. Clone size and the V and J calls come from that table; the DNA yielded D and trimming. This sample has about 210,000 clones; around 76% occur once, and the top ten carry approximately 7.8%. Sequenced material: peripheral blood. The clonotype originates from a woman in her sixties or seventies with COVID-19, enrolled during active disease. V is TRBV5-4 and J is TRBJ2-1; the match to TRBD2 covers 13 bases. CDR3 DNA sequence: TGTGCCAGCACCCGGACTAGCGGGGGCCTCTCCTACAATGAGCAGTTCTTC. Translated, it gives CASTRTSGGLSYNEQFF.